This T cell receptor (beta chain) emerged from a study of radiotherapy plus CTLA-4 blockade in lung cancer. Findings and limits, study-wide: In blood, early T cell clone dynamics reportedly predicted response best, together with interferon-beta. Once radiotherapy plus ipilimumab had been given, TCR clones derived from tumor expanded in blood.

Sequenced by immunoSEQ multiplex PCR; TCRdb stores in-frame clones only, minus some. The sample records around 70,000 clones, around 86% being singletons. The CDR3 runs 12 residues. Trimming cost V 8 bases and J 3 bases; bases outside gene matches: 4. Per the germline V gene, CDR1 is MNHNS and CDR2 is SASEGT. A note on this clone: The antigen is unknown.

The specimen comprised peripheral blood, sampled from a patient treated with radiotherapy plus ipilimumab. The gene calls are TRBV6-1 and TRBJ2-7, with 7 bases fitting TRBD2. This sequence was found in a human donor with non-small cell lung cancer that progressed on radiotherapy plus ipilimumab. The CDR3, as DNA: TGTGCCAGCGGGGGAGGGGTCTACGAGCAGTACGTC. This gives the protein CASGGGVYEQYV.